Sequencing of this T cell receptor (beta chain) was carried out in a study of identical twins. V was cut by 0 bases and J by 5 bases, with 16 bases left in between. The CDR3 is 16 amino acids. From germline, CDR1 is SNHLY and CDR2 FYNNEI. There are many counts of this clonotype. TCRdb processed the 5' RACE reads anew with MiXCR; each CDR3 protein has one entry. The sample lists approximately 600,000 distinct CDR3 sequences; 9.6% were seen once. These records were also assigned to another study, of yellow fever vaccine responses in identical twins.

This clonotype was obtained from a young woman in good health. The specimen was PBMCs. This chain joins TRBV2 and TRBJ1-1; D perhaps matches TRBD1 (5 bases). In nucleotides, the CDR3 is TGTGCCAGCAGTGAAGCACATCCGGGGGTTGGGACTGAAGCTTTCTTT. Translated: CASSEAHPGVGTEAFF. The full variable domain, completed using reference TRBV2 and TRBJ1-1, is EPEVTQTPSHQVTQMGQEVILRCVPISNHLYFYWYRQILGQKVEFLVSFYNNEISEKSEIFDDQFSVERPDGSNFTLKIRSTKLEDSAMYFCASSEAHPGVGTEAFFGQGTRLTVV.